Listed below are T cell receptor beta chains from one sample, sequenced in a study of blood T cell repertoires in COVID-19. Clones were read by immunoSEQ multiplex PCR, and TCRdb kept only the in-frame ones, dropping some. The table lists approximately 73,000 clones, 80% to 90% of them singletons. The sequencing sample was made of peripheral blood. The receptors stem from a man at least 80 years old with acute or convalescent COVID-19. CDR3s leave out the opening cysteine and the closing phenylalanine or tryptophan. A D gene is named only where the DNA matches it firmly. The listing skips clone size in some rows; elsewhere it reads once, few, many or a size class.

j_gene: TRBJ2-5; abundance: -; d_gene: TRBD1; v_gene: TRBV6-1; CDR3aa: ASSGADRGLSGETQY
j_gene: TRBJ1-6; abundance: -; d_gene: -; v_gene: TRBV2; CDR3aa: ASSRRGPFRPSSYNSPLH
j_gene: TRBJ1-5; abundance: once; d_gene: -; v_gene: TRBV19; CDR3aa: ASSIFSGGLGQPQH
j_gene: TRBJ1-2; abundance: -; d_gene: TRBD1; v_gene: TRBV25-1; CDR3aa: ASSGQGGNLYGYT
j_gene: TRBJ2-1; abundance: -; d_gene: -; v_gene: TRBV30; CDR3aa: AWSDQSAEQF
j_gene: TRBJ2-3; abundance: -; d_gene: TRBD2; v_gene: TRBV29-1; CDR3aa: SVDGGTDTQY
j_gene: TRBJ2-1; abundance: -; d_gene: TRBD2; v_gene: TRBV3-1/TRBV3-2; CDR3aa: ASSPGLGNNEQF
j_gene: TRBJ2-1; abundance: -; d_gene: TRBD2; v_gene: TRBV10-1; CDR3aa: ASSDRRLAGGNEQF
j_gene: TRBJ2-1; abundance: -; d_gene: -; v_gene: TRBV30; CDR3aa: AWRLGGLSYNEQF
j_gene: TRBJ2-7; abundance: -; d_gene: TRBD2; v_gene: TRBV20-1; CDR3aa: SASMGASGSDEQY
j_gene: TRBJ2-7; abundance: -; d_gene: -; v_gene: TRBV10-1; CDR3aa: ASSEDRSSYEQY
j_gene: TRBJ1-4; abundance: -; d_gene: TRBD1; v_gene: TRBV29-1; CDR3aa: SVGRGTANEKLF
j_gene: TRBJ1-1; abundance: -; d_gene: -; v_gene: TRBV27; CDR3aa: ASSLSGGTEAF
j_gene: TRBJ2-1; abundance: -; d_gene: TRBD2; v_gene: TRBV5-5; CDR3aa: ASSSPSGPYNEQF
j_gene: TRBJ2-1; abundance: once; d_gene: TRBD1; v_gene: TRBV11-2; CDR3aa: ASCIGQGDNEQF
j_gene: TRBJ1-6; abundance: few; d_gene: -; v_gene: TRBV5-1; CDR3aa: ASSSADSNSPLH
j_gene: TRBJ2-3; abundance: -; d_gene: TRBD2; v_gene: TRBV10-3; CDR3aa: AIRGVAGENSSTDTQY
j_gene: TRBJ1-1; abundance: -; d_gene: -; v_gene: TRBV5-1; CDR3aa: ASSAQQMNTEAF
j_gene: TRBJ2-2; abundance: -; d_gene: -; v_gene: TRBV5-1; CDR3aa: ASKEEGGANGELF
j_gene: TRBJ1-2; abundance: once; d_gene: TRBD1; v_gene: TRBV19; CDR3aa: ASGQGNYGYT
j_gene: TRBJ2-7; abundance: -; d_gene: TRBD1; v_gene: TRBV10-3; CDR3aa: AISLGQGVYEQY
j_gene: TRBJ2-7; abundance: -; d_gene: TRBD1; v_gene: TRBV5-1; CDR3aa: ASSFTPDRVNSYEQY
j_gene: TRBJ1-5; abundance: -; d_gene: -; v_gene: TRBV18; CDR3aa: ASSMNTGSASNQPQH
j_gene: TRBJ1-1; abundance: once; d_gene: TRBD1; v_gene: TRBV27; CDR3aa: ASSFDRGRRWTEAF
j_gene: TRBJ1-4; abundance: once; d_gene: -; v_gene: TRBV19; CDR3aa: ASSHHPGSGNEKLF
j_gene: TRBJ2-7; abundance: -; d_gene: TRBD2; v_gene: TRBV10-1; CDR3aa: ASVLLLAHPYEQY
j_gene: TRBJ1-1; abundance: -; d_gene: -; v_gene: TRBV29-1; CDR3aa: SVEDPLMGPLGNTEAF
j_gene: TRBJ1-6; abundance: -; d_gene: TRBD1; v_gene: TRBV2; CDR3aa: ASTGDRGHNSPLH
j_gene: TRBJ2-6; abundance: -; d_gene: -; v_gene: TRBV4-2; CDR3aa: ASSQDWRLTGGANVLT
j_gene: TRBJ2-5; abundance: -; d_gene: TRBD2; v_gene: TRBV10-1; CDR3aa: ASSLAGQYQETQY
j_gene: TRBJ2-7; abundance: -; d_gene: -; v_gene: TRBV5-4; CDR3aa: ASSLGGAGGSYEQY
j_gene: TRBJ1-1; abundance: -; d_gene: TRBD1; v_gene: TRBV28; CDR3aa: ASSLGTDTEAF
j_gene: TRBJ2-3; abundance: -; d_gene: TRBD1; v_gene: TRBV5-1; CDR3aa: ASSQKDRETDTQY
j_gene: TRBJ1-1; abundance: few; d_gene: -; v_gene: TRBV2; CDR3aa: ASRGILAGRRTEAF
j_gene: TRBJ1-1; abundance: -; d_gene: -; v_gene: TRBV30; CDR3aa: AWRTGGEAF
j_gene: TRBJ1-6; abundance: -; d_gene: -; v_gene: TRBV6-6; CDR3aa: ASTAAGMYNSPLH
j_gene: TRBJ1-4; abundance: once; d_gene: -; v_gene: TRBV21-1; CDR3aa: ASSRRQGGEKLF
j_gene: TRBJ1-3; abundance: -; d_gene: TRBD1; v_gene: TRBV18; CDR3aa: ASWTGTSGNTIY
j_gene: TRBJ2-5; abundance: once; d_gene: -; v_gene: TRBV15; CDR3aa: ATSRGSQETQY
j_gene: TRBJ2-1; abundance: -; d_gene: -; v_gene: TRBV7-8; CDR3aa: ASSLIANNEQF
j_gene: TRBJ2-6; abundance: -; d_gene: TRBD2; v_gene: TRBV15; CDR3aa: ATSRGILAGGGANVLT
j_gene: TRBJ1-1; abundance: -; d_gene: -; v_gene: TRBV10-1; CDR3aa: ASRDERGMAF
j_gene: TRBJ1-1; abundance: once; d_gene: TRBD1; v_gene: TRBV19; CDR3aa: ASSIEGQVSEAF
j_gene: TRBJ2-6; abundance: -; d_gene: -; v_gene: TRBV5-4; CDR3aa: ASSLRRVTGANVLT
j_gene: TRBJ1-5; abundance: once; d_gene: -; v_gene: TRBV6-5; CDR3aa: ASAQLGTGNQPQH
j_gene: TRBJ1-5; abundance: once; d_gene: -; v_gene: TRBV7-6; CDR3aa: ASSSAPGGSLNQPQH
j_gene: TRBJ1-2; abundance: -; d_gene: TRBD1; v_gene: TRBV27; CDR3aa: ASTNKGDRGSLNYGYT
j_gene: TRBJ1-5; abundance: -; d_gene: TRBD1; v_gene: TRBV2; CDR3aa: ASRPGTGGNQPQH
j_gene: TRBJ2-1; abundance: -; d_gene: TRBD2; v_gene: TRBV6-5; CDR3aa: ASRSSGVLYNEQF
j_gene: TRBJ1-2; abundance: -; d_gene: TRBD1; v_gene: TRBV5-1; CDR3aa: ASSFRDSYDHLQGYT
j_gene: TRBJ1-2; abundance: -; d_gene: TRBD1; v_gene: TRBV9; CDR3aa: ASSAQGANYGYT
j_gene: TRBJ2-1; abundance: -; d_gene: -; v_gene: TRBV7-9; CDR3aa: ASSHSLSSYNEQF
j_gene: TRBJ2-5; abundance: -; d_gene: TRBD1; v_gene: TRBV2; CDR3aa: ASSTGQGAPLETQY